The 28 T cell receptor beta chains below come from one sample, sequenced in a study of T-cell reconstitution after alpha-beta-depleted transplantation in children. Preparation of the TCRbeta library was carried out with unique molecular identifiers. One entry per CDR3 protein, called by TCRdb with MiXCR from the PCR reads. Of about 260,000 distinct CDR3 sequences listed, roughly 8% are singletons. The sequencing used PBMCs, mostly from graft donor cells, collected 180 days after TCRalphabeta/CD19-depleted stem cell transplant. All receptors come from a male patient under 18 who had a stem cell transplant for acute lymphoblastic leukemia, so the T cells may come from the graft donor.

At least ten counts were recorded for this clonotype. V usage is TRBV20-1 and J usage is TRBJ2-1; 8 nucleotides align to TRBD1. Trimming cost V 0 bases and J 7 bases; bases outside gene matches: 8. The CDR3 sequence is 15 residues long. Germline loops: CDR1 DFQATT, CDR2 SNEGSKA (reference sequence). CDR3 sequence: CSARDGTGLRNEQFF. The CDR3 DNA reads TGCAGTGCTAGAGATGGGACAGGCTTGAGGAATGAGCAGTTCTTC.

This clonotype was seen repeatedly, ten times or more. The V gene is TRBV20-1, the J gene TRBJ1-1; D call uncertain. The CDR3 sequence is 12 residues long. Trimming took off 3 bases at V and 0 bases at J, with 5 bases between the two ends. Germline V gives CDR1 DFQATT, CDR2 SNEGSKA (reference sequence). CDR3 protein: CSARRVNTEAFF. The CDR3 region has the DNA TGCAGTGCTAGGCGGGTGAACACTGAAGCTTTCTTT.

At least ten counts were recorded for this clonotype. The chain is built from TRBV29-1 and TRBJ2-3, with 8 bases fitting TRBD1. Germline values: CDR1 SQVTM, CDR2 ANQGSEA. The V gene end was trimmed by 6 bases and the J gene end by 2 bases; junction bases not matched to a gene: 4. The CDR3 loop spans 13 amino acids. Written as DNA, the CDR3 is TGCAGCGTGCAGGGGGCTATCACAGATACGCAGTATTTT. Amino acid sequence: CSVQGAITDTQYF.

This clonotype has only a few counts. The V gene is TRBV7-9, the J gene TRBJ2-3; unclear D gene. Germline V gives CDR1 SEHNR, CDR2 FQNEAQ (reference sequence). V lost 7 bases and J lost 6, with 17 bases in between. This CDR3 has 14 amino acids. The CDR3 protein is CASNPGSMSDTQYF. In DNA, the CDR3 is TGTGCCAGCAACCCTGGGTCTATGTCGGATACGCAGTATTTT.

A few counts support this clonotype. The V and J genes are TRBV11-1 and TRBJ2-4; the match to TRBD2 covers 9 bases. Germline assignment: CDR1 SGHAT and CDR2 FQDESV (reference sequence). This CDR3 region has 20 residues. V shed 1 base and J 2 bases; nucleotides not matched to a gene: 15. CDR3: CASSLGWIGREGRPKNIQYF. CDR3 DNA: TGTGCCAGCAGCTTAGGGTGGATCGGGCGGGAGGGCCGACCCAAAAACATTCAGTACTTC.

This clonotype was recorded many times. The chain couples TRBV11-2 to TRBJ2-5; 7 bases align to TRBD2. The CDR3 is made up of 15 amino acids. Germline V gene data show CDR1 as SGHAT and CDR2 as FQNNGV. After removal of 6 bases from V and 5 bases from J, the junction contained 12 bases not matched to a gene. The CDR3 is CASRRASGRGETQYF. CDR3 in DNA: TGTGCCAGCAGGCGTGCTAGCGGCCGGGGGGAGACCCAGTACTTC.

With respect to this clonotype: A read error may be the cause here, since a much bigger clone is one base away. This chain uses TRBV6-1 with TRBJ1-1; the D is unclear. The CDR3 is 14 residues long. CDR1 and CDR2 from the germline V gene are MNHNS and SASEGT. Trimming pared 7 bases from V and 1 base from J, leaving 13 bases between. This CDR3 is CASKPAGPNTEAFF. DNA of the CDR3: TGTGCCAGCAAACCCGCAGGACCGAACACTGAAGCTTTCTTT.

This clonotype has ten or more counts. The V and J genes are TRBV5-5 and TRBJ2-4; D perhaps matches TRBD1 (6 bases). Per germline, CDR1 SGHKS and CDR2 YYEKEE (reference sequence). Trimming took off 4 bases at V and 0 bases at J, with 14 bases between the two ends. The CDR3 is 16 amino acids. CDR3 sequence reads: CASSLYRDLAKNIQYF. CDR3 in DNA: TGTGCCAGCAGCCTCTACAGGGACCTAGCCAAAAACATTCAGTACTTC. The full variable domain, completed using reference TRBV5-5 and TRBJ2-4, is DAGVTQSPTHLIKTRGQQVTLRCSPISGHKSVSWYQQVLGQGPQFIFQYYEKEERGRGNFPDRFSARQFPNYSSELNVNALLLGDSALYLCASSLYRDLAKNIQYFGAGTRLSVL.

The rearrangement joins TRBV7-9 to TRBJ1-6, with D uncertain. V was cut by 1 base and J by 12 bases, with 13 bases left in between. Germline CDR1 SEHNR, CDR2 FQNEAQ (reference sequence). This CDR3 contains 14 residues. CDR3 protein: CASSLVMADEPLHF. The CDR3 DNA is TGTGCCAGCAGCTTAGTCATGGCGGACGAACCCCTCCACTTT.

This clonotype was found many times. The CDR3 nucleotides are TGCAGTGCTAGTCTTTCAGGCTCTGGAAACACCATATATTTT. It yields the protein CSASLSGSGNTIYF. The chain joins TRBV20-1 to TRBJ1-3, with D unresolved. This CDR3 has 14 residues. The V gene lost 3 bases and the J gene lost 0 bases, with 9 bases spanning the gap. The germline V gene has CDR1 DFQATT and CDR2 SNEGSKA (reference sequence).

This clonotype occurred many times. The rearrangement links TRBV28 to TRBJ2-5, with a possible D match to TRBD1 (5 bases). Germline V gives CDR1 MDHEN, CDR2 SYDVKM. Trimming left V 3 bases short and J 0 bases short, with 5 bases between. The length of the CDR3 is 13 residues. The CDR3 bases are TGTGCCAGCAGTTTGACAGACCAAGAGACCCAGTACTTC. Its translation: CASSLTDQETQYF.

In this sample, this clonotype turned up many times. CDR3 nucleotides: TGCGCCAGCCACACAGGGTCAACTAATGAAAAACTGTTTTTT. Its translation is CASHTGSTNEKLFF. The genes are TRBV5-1 and TRBJ1-4; D is perhaps TRBD1 (6 bases). The CDR3 has 14 amino acids. V lost 7 bases, J lost 0 bases, and 10 bases lay in between. Germline CDR1 and CDR2: SGHRS and YFSETQ.

This clonotype was counted ten times or more. This chain uses TRBV27 with TRBJ2-2, with D tentatively TRBD2 (5 bases). The CDR3 loop spans 15 amino acids. CDR1 and CDR2 (germline): MNHEY, SMNVEV (reference sequence). V shed 6 bases and J shed 4 bases, with 15 bases lying between them. The CDR3: CASRADYHFTGELFF. CDR3 DNA sequence: TGTGCCAGCAGGGCCGACTACCATTTCACCGGGGAGCTGTTTTTT.

Many counts were recorded for this clonotype. The chain carries TRBV25-1 and TRBJ2-7; 9 nucleotides match TRBD1. Germline-derived CDR1 and CDR2 are MGHDK and SYGVNS. Trimming took 3 bases from V and 3 from J; bases not matched to a gene: 6. The CDR3 runs 15 residues. The CDR3 loop reads CASSERTGANYEQYF. The CDR3 nucleotides read TGTGCCAGCAGTGAGCGGACAGGGGCAAACTACGAGCAGTACTTC.

Remarks on this clonotype: A read error may be the cause here, since a much bigger clone is one base away. The chain uses TRBV7-8 and TRBJ2-7, with D possibly TRBD2 on 5 matching bases. Germline V lookup: CDR1 SGHVS, CDR2 FQNEAQ. This CDR3 is 15 amino acids long. V shed 0 bases and J shed 4 bases, with 13 bases lying between them. The CDR3 DNA reads as TGTGCCAGCAGCTTAGCAACAGCGGAAGGGTACGAGCAGTACTTC. Encoded protein: CASSLATAEGYEQYF.

This clonotype was observed at least ten times. J is TRBJ2-4 and V is TRBV28, with TRBD1 matching over 7 bases. After removal of 7 bases from V and 1 base from J, the junction contained 16 bases not matched to a gene. Germline V gives CDR1 MDHEN, CDR2 SYDVKM. This CDR3 has 18 residues. The CDR3 coding sequence is TGTGCCAGCACCGTTGGGGCCCGCAGGGGGTCTGCCAAAAACATTCAGTACTTC. Translated: CASTVGARRGSAKNIQYF. Full variable domain (outside the CDR3, taken from reference TRBV28 and TRBJ2-4): DVKVTQSSRYLVKRTGEKVFLECVQDMDHENMFWYRQDPGLGLRLIYFSYDVKMKEKGDIPEGYSVSREKKERFSLILESASTNQTSMYLCASTVGARRGSAKNIQYFGAGTRLSVL.

This clonotype occurred many times. The chain employs TRBV12-3 or TRBV12-4 and TRBJ1-1; no definite D call. The ends were cut back, 5 bases at V and 1 base at J, with 8 bases in the middle. This CDR3 is 13 amino acids long. The CDR3 nucleotides read TGTGCCAGCAGTCGATTAGGGAACACTGAAGCTTTCTTT. Encoded protein: CASSRLGNTEAFF.

This clonotype was seen many times. The rearrangement uses TRBV7-9 and TRBJ1-2; D gene ambiguous. The CDR3 length is 15 residues. CDR1 SEHNR and CDR2 FQNEAQ come from the germline V gene (reference sequence). V shed 5 bases and J shed 5 bases, with 18 bases lying between them. The CDR3 DNA follows: TGTGCCAGCAGCCCGTTTGGACCCAAGGGATATGGCTACACCTTC. This sequence encodes CASSPFGPKGYGYTF.

This clonotype was recorded many times. The gene calls are TRBV27 and TRBJ2-1; 7 nucleotides match TRBD1. V dropped 0 bases and J dropped 7; count of bases not matched to a gene: 6. The CDR3 loop spans 15 amino acids. Per the germline V gene, CDR1 is MNHEY and CDR2 is SMNVEV (reference sequence). The CDR3: CASSLSPTGNNEQFF. CDR3 sequence (DNA): TGTGCCAGCAGTTTATCGCCGACAGGGAATAATGAGCAGTTCTTC.

As for this clonotype: Being one base from a much bigger clone, this may be a read error. The rearrangement links TRBV18 to TRBJ2-2; no clear D. CDR3 length: 14 residues. Germline V lookup: CDR1 KGHSH, CDR2 LQKENI. The germline V and J ends were trimmed by 2 bases and 4 bases, with 8 bases remaining between them. CDR3 DNA sequence: TGTGCCAGCTCACCAAGACCTAGCACCGGGGAGCTGTTTTTT. This gives the protein CASSPRPSTGELFF.

This clonotype was picked up a small number of times. The genes are TRBV7-2 and TRBJ2-5, with D perhaps matching TRBD2 (5 bases). Trimming took 1 base from V and 5 from J, leaving 11 bases between them. The CDR3 length is 14 residues. Germline CDR1 is SGHTA and CDR2 is FQGNSA. The CDR3 coding sequence is TGTGCCAGCAGCTTAGAGAGCCAGCGGGAGACCCAGTACTTC. It encodes CASSLESQRETQYF.

This clonotype was recorded at least ten times. The chain couples TRBV6-2 or TRBV6-3 to TRBJ1-2; tentatively, D is TRBD1 (5 bases). The germline gives CDR1 MNHEY, CDR2 SVGEGT. This CDR3 comprises 13 residues. The germline V and J ends were trimmed by 8 bases and 6 bases, with 16 bases remaining between them. In DNA, the CDR3 is TGTGCCAGCGGATTGTCAGGGCACGATGGCTACACCTTC. Its protein product is CASGLSGHDGYTF.

There are many counts of this clonotype. The V and J genes are TRBV6-5 and TRBJ2-6; TRBD2 matches 7 bases. CDR1 is MNHEY, CDR2 SVGAGI, per germline. This CDR3 has 16 amino acids. With 4 bases clipped from V and 4 bases from J, the junction kept 7 bases outside the gene matches. The CDR3 sequence: CASSWRGFSGANVLTF. The CDR3 nucleotides are TGTGCCAGCAGTTGGCGGGGGTTTTCGGGGGCCAACGTCCTGACTTTC.

This clonotype was picked up many times. This chain connects TRBV18 to TRBJ2-3; D might be TRBD2 (5 bases). Trimming took off 3 bases at V and 0 bases at J, with 16 bases between the two ends. From germline, CDR1 is KGHSH and CDR2 LQKENI. The CDR3 contains 17 residues. CDR3 sequence: CASSPVIAGLSTDTQYF. Here the CDR3 DNA reads TGTGCCAGCTCACCGGTCATTGCGGGTTTAAGCACAGATACGCAGTATTTT.

On this clonotype: A clone one base away is much larger, so this may be a read error. The chain employs TRBV25-1 and TRBJ1-5, with 9 bases that match TRBD1. With V trimmed by 6 bases and J by 3 bases, 9 bases remained unmatched. The germline gives CDR1 MGHDK, CDR2 SYGVNS. The CDR3 consists of 16 residues. CDR3: CASSLGDRAINQPQHF. The CDR3, as DNA: TGTGCCAGCAGCTTAGGGGACAGGGCTATCAATCAGCCCCAGCATTTT. Combining the CDR3 with reference TRBV25-1 and TRBJ1-5 gives the whole variable domain EADIYQTPRYLVIGTGKKITLECSQTMGHDKMYWYQQDPGMELHLIHYSYGVNSTEKGDLSSESTVSRIRTEHFPLTLESARPSHTSQYLCASSLGDRAINQPQHFGDGTRLSIL.

Many counts were recorded for this clonotype. The chain has TRBV3-1 and TRBJ1-1, with a weak D call TRBD1 (6 bases). Trimming removed 6 bases from V and 8 bases from J, with 10 bases in between. Germline V gives CDR1 LGHDT, CDR2 YNNKEL (reference sequence). The CDR3 extends over 11 amino acids. The chain's CDR3 is CASSSGQEAFF. The CDR3 DNA reads TGTGCCAGCAGTTCCGGACAGGAAGCTTTCTTT.

This clonotype was counted at least ten times. The genes are TRBV12-3 or TRBV12-4 and TRBJ2-7, with 7 positions matching TRBD2. With V trimmed by 7 bases and J by 3 bases, 6 bases remained unmatched. The CDR3 is 13 residues long. The DNA for the CDR3 is TGTGCCAGCACCCCTAGGGAGGGCTACGAGCAGTACTTC. Amino acids: CASTPREGYEQYF.

The table lists this clonotype with many counts. CDR3 region: CASSSGRRTLATNEKLFF. As DNA, the CDR3 is TGTGCCAGCAGTTCAGGCCGCCGTACCCTTGCAACTAATGAAAAACTGTTTTTT. The chain combines TRBV6-5 with TRBJ1-4; unclear D gene. V lost 4 bases and J lost 0, with 18 bases in between. Germline lookup yields CDR1 MNHEY and CDR2 SVGAGI. The CDR3 length is 18 residues.